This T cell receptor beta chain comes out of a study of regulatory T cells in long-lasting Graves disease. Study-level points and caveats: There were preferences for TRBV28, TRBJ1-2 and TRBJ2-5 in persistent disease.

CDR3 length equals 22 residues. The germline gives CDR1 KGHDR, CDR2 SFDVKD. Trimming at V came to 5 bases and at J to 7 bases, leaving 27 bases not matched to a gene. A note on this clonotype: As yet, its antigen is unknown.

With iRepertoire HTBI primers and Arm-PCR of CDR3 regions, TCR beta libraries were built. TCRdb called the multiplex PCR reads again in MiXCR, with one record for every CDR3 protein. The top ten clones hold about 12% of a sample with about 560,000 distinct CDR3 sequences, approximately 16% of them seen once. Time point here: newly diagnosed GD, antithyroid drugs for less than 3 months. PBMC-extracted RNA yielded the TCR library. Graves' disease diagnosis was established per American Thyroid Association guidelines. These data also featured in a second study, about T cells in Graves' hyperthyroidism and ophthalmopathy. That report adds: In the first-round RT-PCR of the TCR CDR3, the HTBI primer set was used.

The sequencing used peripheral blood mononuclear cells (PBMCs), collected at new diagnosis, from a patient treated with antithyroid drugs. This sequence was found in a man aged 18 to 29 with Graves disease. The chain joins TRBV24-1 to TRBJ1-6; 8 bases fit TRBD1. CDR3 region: CATSARTIVGTGSDGGNSPLHF. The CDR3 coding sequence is TGTGCCACCAGTGCGAGGACAATTGTGGGGACAGGATCGGACGGAGGGAATTCACCCCTCCACTTT.